Listed below are T cell receptor beta chains from one sample, sequenced in a study of circulating CD8 cells and anti-PD-1 response in melanoma. TCRdb fed the reads into MiXCR, producing one record per CDR3 protein. The sample holds 400 to 600 distinct CDR3 sequences, about a tenth seen once. Sequencing used CD8+ T cells from PBMCs, obtained at baseline or after one month of anti-PD-1 therapy (not recorded which). The receptors shown here come from a human donor with melanoma. Both conserved end residues are part of each CDR3. Not all rows give a size; the values are once, few, many and, for expanded clones, a class.

clone_size j_call v_call cdr3_aa
medium-sized TRBJ1-1 TRBV6-6 CASSYSRTGTEAFF
few TRBJ2-7 TRBV29-1 CSVVGTSRIYEQYF
large TRBJ2-1 TRBV20-1 CSAREPLAGGSYNEQFF
medium-sized TRBJ2-5 TRBV24-1 CATGPSGGEETQYF
medium-sized TRBJ2-3 TRBV27 CASSLSSLTDTQYF
large TRBJ2-3 TRBV19 CASSMSTDSADTQYF
medium-sized TRBJ1-4 TRBV9 CASSPRGEKLFF
. TRBJ1-2 TRBV5-1 CASSLSAGTNHGYTF
large TRBJ2-7 TRBV18 CASSPWTSGPQFYEQYF
medium-sized TRBJ2-2 TRBV27 CASSWTERGELFF
few TRBJ1-5 TRBV24-1 CATSDFSQPQHF
medium-sized TRBJ2-7 TRBV6-6 CASTRERVYEQYF
large TRBJ1-1 TRBV19 CATRFGTEAFF
hyperexpanded TRBJ2-3 TRBV28 CASSFPVGPSTDTQYF
medium-sized TRBJ1-5 TRBV11-2 CASSLDPGGQPQHF
few TRBJ2-7 TRBV2 CASKWWSYEQYF
medium-sized TRBJ2-7 TRBV28 CASSLRGSLYEQYF
medium-sized TRBJ2-7 TRBV27 CASSFPTLSGGTYEQYF
large TRBJ1-4 TRBV6-6 CASSYSRQGSEKLFF
medium-sized TRBJ2-7 TRBV20-1 CSAKGGGFSYEQYF
medium-sized TRBJ2-7 TRBV6-5 CASSRGQLLYEQYF
medium-sized TRBJ1-1 TRBV19 CASSIGRTEAFF
few TRBJ2-7 TRBV2 CASSIYEQYF
medium-sized TRBJ2-1 TRBV28 CASRPDSYNEQFF
. TRBJ2-4 TRBV11-2 CASSFYGLAKNIQYF
large TRBJ1-2 TRBV28 CATHSPRDSALYGYTF
large TRBJ2-3 TRBV24-1 CATSDQGTGLDTQYF
medium-sized TRBJ1-2 TRBV29-1 CSGSGQGVNGYTF
medium-sized TRBJ1-1 TRBV27 CASSGERGPSTEAFF
medium-sized TRBJ2-3 TRBV4-3 CASSQDGRLAGIGTDTQYF
large TRBJ1-1 TRBV14 CASSQRDEIMNTEAFF
medium-sized TRBJ2-4 TRBV11-2 CASSFHGLAKNIQYF
medium-sized TRBJ2-7 TRBV25-1 CAKSNFYEQYF
medium-sized TRBJ2-7 TRBV6-5 CASTAQLGAEQYF
. TRBJ2-1 TRBV7-6 CASSLGPSAYNEQFF